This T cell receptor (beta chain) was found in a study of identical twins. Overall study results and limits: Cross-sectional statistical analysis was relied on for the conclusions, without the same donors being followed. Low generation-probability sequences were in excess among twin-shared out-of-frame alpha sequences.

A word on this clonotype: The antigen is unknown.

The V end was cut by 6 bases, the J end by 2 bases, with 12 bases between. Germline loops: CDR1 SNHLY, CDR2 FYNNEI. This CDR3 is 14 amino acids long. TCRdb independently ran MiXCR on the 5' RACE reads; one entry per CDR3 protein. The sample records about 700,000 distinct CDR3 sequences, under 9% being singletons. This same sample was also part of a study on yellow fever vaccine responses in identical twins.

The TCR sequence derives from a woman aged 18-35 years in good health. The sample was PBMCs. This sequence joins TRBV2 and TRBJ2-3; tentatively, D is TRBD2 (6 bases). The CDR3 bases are TGTGCCAGCAGAACCGGGACTTACACAGATACGCAGTATTTT. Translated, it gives CASRTGTYTDTQYF.